What follows is one TCR beta chain and its context. This CDR3 comprises 14 residues. In germline, CDR1 is SGHNT, CDR2 YYREEE (reference sequence). Trimming took 9 bases from V and 6 from J; bases not matched to a gene: 14. Combining iRepertoire HTBI primers with Arm-PCR of CDR3 regions, the authors built TCR beta libraries. Each CDR3 protein gets one entry after TCRdb re-called the multiplex PCR reads with MiXCR. The sample yields 680,000 or so distinct CDR3 sequences, roughly 15% seen once. This entry is derived from a study of regulatory T cells in long-lasting Graves disease. Study background: Prior antithyroid drug treatment in newly diagnosed Graves' patients lasted under 3 months.

As for time point: newly diagnosed GD, antithyroid drugs for less than 3 months. There was RNA extracted from PBMCs, and the TCR library was made from it. These data also featured in a second study, about T cells in Graves' hyperthyroidism and ophthalmopathy.

The receptor's source is a woman aged 25 to 45 with Graves disease. The sample in question was peripheral blood mononuclear cells (PBMCs), obtained at new diagnosis, from a patient treated with antithyroid drugs. The chain is built from TRBV5-4 and TRBJ2-5, with 7 positions matching TRBD2. The CDR3 is CAIPDGGSGKTQYF. The CDR3 nucleotides are TGTGCCATTCCCGATGGCGGGAGTGGGAAGACCCAGTACTTC.